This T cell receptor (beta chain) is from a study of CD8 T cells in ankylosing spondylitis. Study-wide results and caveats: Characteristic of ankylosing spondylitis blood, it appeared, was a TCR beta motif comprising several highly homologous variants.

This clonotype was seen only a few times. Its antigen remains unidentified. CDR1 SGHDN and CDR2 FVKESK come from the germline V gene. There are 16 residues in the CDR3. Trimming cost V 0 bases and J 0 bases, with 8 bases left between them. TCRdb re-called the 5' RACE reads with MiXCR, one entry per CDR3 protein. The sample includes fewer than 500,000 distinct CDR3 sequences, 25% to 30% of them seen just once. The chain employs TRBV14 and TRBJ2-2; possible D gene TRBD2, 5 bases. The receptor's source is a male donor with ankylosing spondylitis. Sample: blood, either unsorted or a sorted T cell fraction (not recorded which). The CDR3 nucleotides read TGTGCCAGCAGCCAAGAGGCAGCGGCGAACACCGGGGAGCTGTTTTTT. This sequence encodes CASSQEAAANTGELFF.